This T cell receptor beta chain was sequenced for a study of T cells in Graves' hyperthyroidism and ophthalmopathy. J gave up 6 bases and V 10 bases, and 11 bases lay outside the gene matches. Germline V CDR1 and CDR2: ENHRY, SYGVKD. This CDR3 has 14 residues. RNA transcripts yielded amplified TCR beta CDR3 regions. HTBI primers were employed in a first-round RT-PCR of the TCR CDR3. TCRdb ran MiXCR on the multiplex PCR reads and lists one entry per CDR3 protein. This sample has roughly 700,000 distinct CDR3 sequences; under 45% occur once, and the top ten carry approximately 31%. The sample consisted of blood. The TCR originated in a woman aged 35 to 49 with Graves' hyperthyroidism. The J gene is TRBJ1-1, the V gene TRBV10-3; 10 nucleotides align to TRBD1. The CDR3 DNA is TGTGCCAGCGGGGAGACAGGGGGCGGCCCTGAAGCTTTCTTT. Its translation: CASGETGGGPEAFF.